The 8 T cell receptor beta chains below were found in one sample sequenced in a study of vaccination effects on CD4 cells after COVID-19. Expansion of antigen-specific CD4+ T cells with viral peptide pools was carried out by the ViraFEST assay before sequencing. Culture proceeded for approximately nine days, and CD4+ T cells were then isolated. As their vaccination, participants received two doses of either BNT162b2 or mRNA-1273. These receptors have no identified antigens. Clones were read by immunoSEQ multiplex PCR, and TCRdb kept only the in-frame ones, dropping some. The sample lists approximately 30,000 clones; roughly 63% were seen once. This sample comprised CD4+ T cells from PBMCs cultured with SARS-CoV-2 spike peptides, obtained after COVID-19 vaccination. Receptors were obtained from a human donor who received a COVID-19 vaccine.

The CDR3 DNA reads TGTGCCAGCAGCGTAGTTGTCAGGGCGGTAAATGGCTACACCTTC. It specifies CASSVVVRAVNGYTF. The chain carries TRBV9 and TRBJ1-2; D is perhaps TRBD1 (5 bases). The CDR3 consists of 15 residues. The ends were cut back, 0 bases at V and 6 bases at J, with 15 bases in the middle. Germline CDR1 is SGDLS and CDR2 is YYNGEE.

V usage is TRBV28 and J usage is TRBJ2-7; 11 bases line up with TRBD2. The ends lost 4 bases at V and 2 bases at J; junction bases unmatched: 4. Germline CDR1 is MDHEN and CDR2 is SYDVKM. The CDR3 totals 15 residues. The CDR3 reads CASSSSGRLTYEQYF. CDR3 nucleotide sequence: TGTGCCAGCAGTTCTAGCGGGAGGTTAACCTACGAGCAGTACTTC. Full variable domain (missing parts from reference TRBV28 and TRBJ2-7): DVKVTQSSRYLVKRTGEKVFLECVQDMDHENMFWYRQDPGLGLRLIYFSYDVKMKEKGDIPEGYSVSREKKERFSLILESASTNQTSMYLCASSSSGRLTYEQYFGPGTRLTVT.

The CDR3: CASSLAQTRSNYGYTF. CDR3 sequence (DNA): TGTGCCAGCAGCTTAGCACAGACACGGTCTAACTATGGCTACACCTTC. The chain carries TRBV7-9 and TRBJ1-2; D gene ambiguous. CDR1 is SEHNR, CDR2 FQNEAQ, per germline (reference sequence). This CDR3 is 16 amino acids long. The V end lost 0 bases, the J end lost 0 bases, and 11 bases lay between the germline ends.

This chain links TRBV5-1 with TRBJ2-1; 13 bases match TRBD2. Germline V gene data show CDR1 as SGHRS and CDR2 as YFSETQ. The CDR3 sequence is 15 residues long. V was clipped by 1 base and J by 9 bases; unmatched bases: 4. The CDR3 DNA reads as TGCGCCAGCAGCTTGACTAGCGGGAGGGCCACTGAGCAGTTCTTC. This encodes CASSLTSGRATEQFF.

Comments on this clone: This CDR3 fails to terminate in the conserved phenylalanine or tryptophan, so it likely reflects a read error. The DNA is left out, because the CDR3 cannot be placed on it with certainty; the CDR3 is given as TCRdb lists it. The gene calls are TRBV19 and TRBJ2-2; the tabulated D call, TRBD1, remains unverified against the DNA. The CDR3 is 12 amino acids in total, end residues counted. Germline-derived CDR1 and CDR2 are LNHDA and SQIVND (reference sequence). CDR3: CARPFTLTGVVV.

V and J are TRBV5-4 and TRBJ1-2; 8 bases agree with TRBD1. J was trimmed by 4 bases and V by 5 bases; bases with no gene match: 10. The CDR3 covers 15 residues. The germline gives CDR1 SGHNT, CDR2 YYREEE (reference sequence). CDR3 in amino acids: CASRMSTGGIYGYTF. The CDR3 DNA sequence: TGTGCCAGCAGGATGAGTACAGGGGGTATCTATGGCTACACCTTC.

The genes are TRBV4-1 and TRBJ2-4; D is perhaps TRBD2 (5 bases). Trimming cost V 4 bases and J 8 bases, with 18 bases left between them. This CDR3 is 15 amino acids long. The germline V gene encodes CDR1 MGHRA and CDR2 YSYEKL. Here the CDR3 DNA reads TGCGCCAGCAGCCCCGATGATGAGGGTTGGGACATTCAGTACTTC. This translates into CASSPDDEGWDIQYF.

This chain connects TRBV19 to TRBJ1-2, with 7 bases lining up with TRBD1. In germline, CDR1 is LNHDA, CDR2 SQIVND (reference sequence). After removal of 6 bases from V and 4 bases from J, the junction contained 5 bases not matched to a gene. CDR3 size: 13 residues. This chain's CDR3 is CASRETGFYGYTF. The CDR3 DNA is TGTGCCAGTAGGGAGACAGGGTTCTATGGCTACACCTTC.